The sequence of this T cell receptor (beta chain) was determined in a study of identical twins. With template switching, a universal primer site was added, and the cDNA carried unique molecular identifiers. From the 5' RACE reads, TCRdb called clonotypes with MiXCR, one entry per CDR3 protein. Of 690,000 or so distinct CDR3 sequences in the sample, approximately 6.1% were seen once. This CDR3 has 11 amino acids. Trimming at V came to 6 bases and at J to 9 bases, leaving 2 bases not matched to a gene. The study, taken as a whole, reports: For monozygotic twins, models underestimated out-of-frame TCR alpha sharing.

This clonotype was detected ten times or more. Its antigen remains unidentified. This TCR was sampled from a man aged 18 to 29 in good health. Material for sequencing was naive T cells sorted from blood. The rearrangement uses TRBV12-3 or TRBV12-4 and TRBJ2-1; TRBD2 agrees at 7 bases. The CDR3 loop reads CASRLALEQFF. CDR3 coding DNA: TGTGCCAGCAGACTAGCGCTTGAGCAGTTCTTC.